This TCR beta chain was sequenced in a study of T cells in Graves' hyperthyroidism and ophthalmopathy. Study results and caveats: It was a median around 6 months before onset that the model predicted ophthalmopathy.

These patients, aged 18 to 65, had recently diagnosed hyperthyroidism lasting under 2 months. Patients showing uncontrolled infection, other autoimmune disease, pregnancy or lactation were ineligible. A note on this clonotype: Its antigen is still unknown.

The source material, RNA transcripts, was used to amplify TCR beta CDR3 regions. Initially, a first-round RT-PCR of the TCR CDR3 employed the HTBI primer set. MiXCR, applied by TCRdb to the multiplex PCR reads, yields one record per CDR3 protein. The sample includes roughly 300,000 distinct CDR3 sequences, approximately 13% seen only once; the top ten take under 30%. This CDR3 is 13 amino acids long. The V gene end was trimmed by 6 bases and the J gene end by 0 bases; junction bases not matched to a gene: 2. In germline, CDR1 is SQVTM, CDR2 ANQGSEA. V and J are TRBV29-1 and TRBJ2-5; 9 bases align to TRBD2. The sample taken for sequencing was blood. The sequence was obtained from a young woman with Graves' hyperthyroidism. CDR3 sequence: CSVPSGNQETQYF. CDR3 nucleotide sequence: TGCAGCGTGCCTAGCGGGAACCAAGAGACCCAGTACTTC.